These T cell receptor beta chains were read from a single sample in a study of blood T cell repertoires in COVID-19. Produced via immunoSEQ multiplex PCR; TCRdb's table is partial and in-frame only. This table holds 50,000 to 65,000 clones, around nine tenths found once. Sequencing was carried out using peripheral blood. These receptors originate from a human donor in a cohort sampled during active COVID-19. CDR3s include the opening cysteine and the closing phenylalanine or tryptophan. A D gene is named only where the DNA matches it firmly. Clone size appears in some rows only: once, few, many, or a class for an expanded clone.

TRBJ1-5	TRBV4-3	-	-	TGCGCCAGCAGCCAAGATAGGGGGAATCAGCCCCAGCATTTT	CASSQDRGNQPQHF
TRBJ2-6	TRBV5-8	-	TRBD1	TGTGCCAGCGGCCCCGGACAGGGGGCTTTTGGGGCCAACGTCCTGACTTTC	CASGPGQGAFGANVLTF
TRBJ2-5	TRBV7-9	few	-	TGTGCCAGCAGCTTAGGTACTAGCCACCCTCAAGAGACCCAGTACTTC	CASSLGTSHPQETQYF
TRBJ1-2	TRBV19	few	-	TGTGCCAGTAGTCCCGGGTCCGACTATGGCTACACCTTC	CASSPGSDYGYTF
TRBJ2-1	TRBV7-2	-	TRBD2	TGTGCCAGCAGCTTGGTGGCGGGCGCGAGGGAGGGATTCTTC	CASSLVAGAREGFF
TRBJ1-1	TRBV7-3	-	-	TGTGCCAGCAGCTTATTTCTATATAATAAGGAGAGGATGACGTTT	CASSLFLYNKERMTF
TRBJ2-1	TRBV21-1	-	-	TGTGCCAGCAGCATTTTCAAGAGCTCCTACAATGAGCAGTTCTTC	CASSIFKSSYNEQFF
TRBJ1-1	TRBV12-5	-	TRBD1	TGTGCTAGTGGTTTGGGCCAGGGGGCGGCTTTCTTT	CASGLGQGAAFF
TRBJ1-6	TRBV4-2	-	TRBD1	TGTGCCAGCAGCCAAGTTTCCGCGGACAGGGTGTATTTTGGGGATTCACCCCTCCACTTT	CASSQVSADRVYFGDSPLHF
TRBJ1-2	TRBV7-6	once	-	TGTGCCAGCAGCTTAGCGCGGGGCGGAGACATCTACACCTTC	CASSLARGGDIYTF
TRBJ2-1	TRBV5-4	-	TRBD2	TGTGCCAGCAGCAGAGGACTAGCGGGAGTATGGAATGAGCAGTTCTTC	CASSRGLAGVWNEQFF
TRBJ2-2	TRBV28	-	-	TGTGCCAGCAGTTTTTCAGGGGGGACCGGGGAGCTGTTTTTT	CASSFSGGTGELFF
TRBJ2-5	TRBV30	-	TRBD2	TGTGCCTGGAGTGTACGGGGAGGGCCGGGGGAGACCCAGTACTTC	CAWSVRGGPGETQYF
TRBJ2-2	TRBV30	-	TRBD1	TGTGCCTGGAGGGATAGTTCCGCCGACAGGGGGGGGTCGAACACCGGGGAGCTGTTTTTT	CAWRDSSADRGGSNTGELFF
TRBJ2-3	TRBV6-5	-	-	TGTGCCAGCGTCCTAAAGGCGGGCACAGATACGCAGTATTTT	CASVLKAGTDTQYF
TRBJ2-7	TRBV28	once	-	TGTGCCAGCAGTTTATGGGCAGAACAGTACTTC	CASSLWAEQYF